Sequencing of this TCR beta chain was carried out in a study of shared clonotypes between healthy human individuals. Overall study findings and caveats: Roughly 5% was the fraction of naive CD4 clonotypes found shared across a few donors.

The table lists this clone with a few counts. What it recognizes is unknown. Every contributor of samples was a Caucasian grown-up residing in Nashville, Tennessee. The assay used deep level. This table comes from immunoSEQ multiplex PCR, and its TCRdb copy is limited to in-frame clones, with some not included. The data contain a few hundred thousand clones, 65% to 70% of them singletons. This CDR3 has 15 amino acids. Germline V gene data show CDR1 as SGHRS and CDR2 as YFSETQ. V gave up 0 bases and J gave up 6 bases, with 13 bases separating them. The TCR was taken from a man aged 25 to 45 in good health. The sample was memory CD4+ T cells sorted from blood. The subset here: CD45RA-negative fraction. The J gene is TRBJ1-5, the V gene TRBV5-1; D gene ambiguous. The CDR3 nucleotides are TGCGCCAGCAGCTTGGCTGGGTCGAGAAGTCAGCCCCAGCATTTT. Its protein is CASSLAGSRSQPQHF.